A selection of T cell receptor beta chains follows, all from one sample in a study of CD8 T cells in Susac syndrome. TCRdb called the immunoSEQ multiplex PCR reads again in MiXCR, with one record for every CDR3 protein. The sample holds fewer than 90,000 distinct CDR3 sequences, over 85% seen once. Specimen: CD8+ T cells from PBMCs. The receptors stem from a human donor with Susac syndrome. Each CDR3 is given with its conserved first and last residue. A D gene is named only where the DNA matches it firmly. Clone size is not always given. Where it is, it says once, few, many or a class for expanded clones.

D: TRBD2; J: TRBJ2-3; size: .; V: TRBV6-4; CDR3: CASSDSAGGPTDTQYF; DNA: TGTGCCAGCAGTGACTCGGCGGGGGGGCCCACAGATACGCAGTATTTT
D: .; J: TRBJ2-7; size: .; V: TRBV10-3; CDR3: CAISESAQGNYEQYF; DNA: TGTGCCATCAGTGAAAGCGCACAGGGAAACTACGAGCAGTACTTC
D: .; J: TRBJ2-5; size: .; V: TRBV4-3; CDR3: CASSQDHLSAVAETQYF; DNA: TGCGCCAGCAGCCAAGACCACTTGTCGGCGGTGGCAGAGACCCAGTACTTC
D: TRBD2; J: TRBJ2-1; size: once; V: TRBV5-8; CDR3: CASSLAASGGFNEQFF; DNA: TGTGCCAGCAGCTTGGCGGCTAGCGGGGGGTTCAATGAGCAGTTCTTC
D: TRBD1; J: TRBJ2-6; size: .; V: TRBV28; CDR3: CASSLFGGTGGVMPSGANVLTF; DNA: TGTGCCAGCAGTTTATTCGGCGGGACAGGGGGCGTAATGCCCTCTGGGGCCAACGTCCTGACTTTC
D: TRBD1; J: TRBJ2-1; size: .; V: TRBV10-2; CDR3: CASSPQGAYDNEQFF; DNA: TGCGCCAGCAGCCCTCAGGGGGCCTACGACAATGAGCAGTTCTTC
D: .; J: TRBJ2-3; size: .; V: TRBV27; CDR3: CARTFRQATSTDTQYF; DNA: TGTGCCAGAACATTCCGACAGGCCACTAGCACAGATACGCAGTATTTT
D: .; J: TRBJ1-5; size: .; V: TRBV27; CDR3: CASSSKVFNQPQHF; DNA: TGTGCCAGCAGCTCTAAGGTCTTCAATCAGCCCCAGCATTTT
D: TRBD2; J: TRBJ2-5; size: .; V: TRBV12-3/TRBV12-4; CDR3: CASSPLVGSGEIQETQYF; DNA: TGTGCCAGCAGTCCCTTGGTGGGGAGCGGGGAGATCCAAGAGACCCAGTACTTC
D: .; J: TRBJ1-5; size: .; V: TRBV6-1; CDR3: CASSEGHQPQHF; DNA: TGTGCCAGCAGTGAAGGGCATCAGCCCCAGCATTTT
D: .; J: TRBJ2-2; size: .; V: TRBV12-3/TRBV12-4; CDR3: CASSYEGPGELFF; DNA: TGTGCCAGCAGTTACGAGGGTCCCGGGGAGCTGTTTTTT
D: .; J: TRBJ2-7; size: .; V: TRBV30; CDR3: CAWSLDRYEQYF; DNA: TGTGCCTGGAGTTTAGACCGCTACGAGCAGTACTTC
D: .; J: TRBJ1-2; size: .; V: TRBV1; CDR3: CTSSNGRGTANYGYTF; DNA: TGCACCAGCAGCAATGGACGGGGAACGGCTAACTATGGCTACACCTTC
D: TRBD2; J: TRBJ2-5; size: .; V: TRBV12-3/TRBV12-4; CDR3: CASSLGLAGVETQYF; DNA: TGTGCCAGCAGTTTGGGGCTAGCGGGAGTGGAGACCCAGTACTTC
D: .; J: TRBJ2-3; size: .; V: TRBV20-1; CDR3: CSARTSEVTDTQYF; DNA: TGCAGTGCTAGAACGAGCGAGGTCACAGATACGCAGTATTTT
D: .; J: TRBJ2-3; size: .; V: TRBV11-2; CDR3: CASSLNTDTQYF; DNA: TGTGCCAGCAGCTTAAACACAGATACGCAGTATTTT
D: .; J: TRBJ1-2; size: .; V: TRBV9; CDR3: CASSVEDFNYGYTF; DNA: TGTGCCAGCAGCGTAGAAGATTTCAACTATGGCTACACCTTC
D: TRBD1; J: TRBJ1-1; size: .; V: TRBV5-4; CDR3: CASSYQGGTEAFF; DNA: TGTGCCAGCAGCTACCAGGGGGGAACTGAAGCTTTCTTT
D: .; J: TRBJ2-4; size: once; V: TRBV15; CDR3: CATSSEPSGPDIQYF; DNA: TGTGCCACCAGCAGTGAACCTTCGGGACCGGACATTCAGTACTTC
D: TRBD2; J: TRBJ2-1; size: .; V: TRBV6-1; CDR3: CASRETLAGEHNEQFF; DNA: TGTGCCAGCAGAGAGACCTTAGCGGGTGAACACAATGAGCAGTTCTTC
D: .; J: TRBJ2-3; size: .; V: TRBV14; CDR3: CASSQDRSTDTQYF; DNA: TGTGCCAGCAGCCAAGATAGATCCACAGATACGCAGTATTTT
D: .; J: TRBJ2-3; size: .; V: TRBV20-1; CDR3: CSAKISGFNTQYF; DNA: TGCAGTGCTAAGATATCGGGGTTCAATACGCAGTATTTT
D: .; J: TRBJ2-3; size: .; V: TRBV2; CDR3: CASSAGDTQYF; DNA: TGTGCCAGCAGCGCGGGGGATACGCAGTATTTT